These 7 T cell receptor beta chains came from one sample sequenced in a study of blood T cells in healthy people across ages. With a J-beta primer mix and a sample-barcoded 5' primer, a second PCR ran about 7 to 12 cycles. One entry per CDR3 protein, called by TCRdb with MiXCR from the 5' RACE reads. The data hold approximately 760,000 distinct CDR3 sequences, with more than 20% observed a single time. These data were likewise used in another study, on T cells of mothers and their children.

The sequencing sample was made of blood. These receptors originate from a boy between 10 and 17 years old in good health.

CDR3 loop: CATSDLSPGQGKQYF. The CDR3 nucleotides are TGTGCCACCAGTGATTTGTCCCCGGGACAGGGGAAGCAGTACTTC. The chain links TRBV24-1 to TRBJ2-7, with 10 bases aligning to TRBD1. Germline V gives CDR1 KGHDR, CDR2 SFDVKD. The CDR3 is 15 amino acids. V trimming: 0 bases; J trimming: 8 bases; junction bases outside the gene matches: 6.

This clonotype has only a few counts. This chain connects TRBV7-2 to TRBJ2-7; either TRBD1 or TRBD2 may fit D (5 bases each). The CDR3 runs to 16 residues. V was pared by 5 bases and J by 5 bases, with 22 bases between. CDR1 and CDR2 (germline): SGHTA, FQGNSA. The CDR3 nucleotides are TGTGCCAGCAGCGTACAAACCGCCGGGGCCACACACGAGCAGTACTTC. This sequence encodes CASSVQTAGATHEQYF.

This clonotype has a handful of counts. The V gene is TRBV7-9, the J gene TRBJ2-5; 9 bases are shared with TRBD2. CDR1 and CDR2 (germline): SEHNR, FQNEAQ (reference sequence). The V gene end was trimmed by 1 base and the J gene end by 1 base; junction bases not matched to a gene: 4. The length of the CDR3 is 16 residues. CDR3 in DNA: TGTGCCAGCAGCTTAGTGGGTAGCGGGGGCCAAGAGACCCAGTACTTC. Amino acids: CASSLVGSGGQETQYF.

A few counts support this clonotype. The V call is TRBV2, the J call TRBJ2-3; tentatively, D is TRBD2 (6 bases). The germline gives CDR1 SNHLY, CDR2 FYNNEI. The CDR3 sequence is 15 residues long. With 2 bases removed from V and 2 bases from J, the gap between germline ends came to 11 bases. This chain's CDR3 is CASSELAGNTDTQYF. CDR3 DNA sequence: TGTGCCAGCAGTGAATTGGCGGGGAACACAGATACGCAGTATTTT.

The rearrangement uses TRBV3-1 and TRBJ2-5; no clear D. The DNA end favors TRBJ2-7, so the J call may be wrong. This CDR3 spans 14 amino acids. Germline-derived CDR1 and CDR2 are LGHDT and YNNKEL (reference sequence). The CDR3: CASSQERGTYEQYF. CDR3 nucleotides: TGTGCCAGCAGCCAAGAGCGCGGTACCTACGAGCAGTACTTC.

The V and J genes are TRBV7-6 and TRBJ2-2; D unclear. In germline, CDR1 is SGHVS, CDR2 FNYEAQ. V dropped 5 bases and J dropped 1 base, with 8 bases sitting between them. CDR3 length: 14 amino acids. The CDR3 nucleotides are TGTGCCAGCAGCCTCCCCATGAACACCGGGGAGCTGTTTTTT. Translating it yields CASSLPMNTGELFF.

This chain links TRBV28 with TRBJ2-7; TRBD2 matches at 10 bases. Germline CDR1 is MDHEN and CDR2 is SYDVKM. V was pared by 6 bases and J by 2 bases, with 7 bases of the junction left unmatched. The CDR3 extends over 15 amino acids. For the CDR3, the DNA is TGTGCCAGCAGGTATGGACTAGCGGACACCTACGAGCAGTACTTC. Amino acid sequence: CASRYGLADTYEQYF.